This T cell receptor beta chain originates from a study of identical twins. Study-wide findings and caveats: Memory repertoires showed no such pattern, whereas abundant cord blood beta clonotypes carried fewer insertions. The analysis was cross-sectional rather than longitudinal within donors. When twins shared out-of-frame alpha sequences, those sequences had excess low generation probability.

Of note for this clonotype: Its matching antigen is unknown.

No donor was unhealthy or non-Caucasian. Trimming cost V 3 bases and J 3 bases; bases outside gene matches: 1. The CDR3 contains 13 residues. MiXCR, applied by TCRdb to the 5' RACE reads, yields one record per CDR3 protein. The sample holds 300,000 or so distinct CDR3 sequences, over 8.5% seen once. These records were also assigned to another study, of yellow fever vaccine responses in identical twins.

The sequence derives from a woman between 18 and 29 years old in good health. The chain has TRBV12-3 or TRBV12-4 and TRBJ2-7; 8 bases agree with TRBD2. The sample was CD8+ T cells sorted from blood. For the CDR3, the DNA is TGTGCCAGCAGTTTCGGGGGGGACTACGAGCAGTACTTC. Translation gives CASSFGGDYEQYF.